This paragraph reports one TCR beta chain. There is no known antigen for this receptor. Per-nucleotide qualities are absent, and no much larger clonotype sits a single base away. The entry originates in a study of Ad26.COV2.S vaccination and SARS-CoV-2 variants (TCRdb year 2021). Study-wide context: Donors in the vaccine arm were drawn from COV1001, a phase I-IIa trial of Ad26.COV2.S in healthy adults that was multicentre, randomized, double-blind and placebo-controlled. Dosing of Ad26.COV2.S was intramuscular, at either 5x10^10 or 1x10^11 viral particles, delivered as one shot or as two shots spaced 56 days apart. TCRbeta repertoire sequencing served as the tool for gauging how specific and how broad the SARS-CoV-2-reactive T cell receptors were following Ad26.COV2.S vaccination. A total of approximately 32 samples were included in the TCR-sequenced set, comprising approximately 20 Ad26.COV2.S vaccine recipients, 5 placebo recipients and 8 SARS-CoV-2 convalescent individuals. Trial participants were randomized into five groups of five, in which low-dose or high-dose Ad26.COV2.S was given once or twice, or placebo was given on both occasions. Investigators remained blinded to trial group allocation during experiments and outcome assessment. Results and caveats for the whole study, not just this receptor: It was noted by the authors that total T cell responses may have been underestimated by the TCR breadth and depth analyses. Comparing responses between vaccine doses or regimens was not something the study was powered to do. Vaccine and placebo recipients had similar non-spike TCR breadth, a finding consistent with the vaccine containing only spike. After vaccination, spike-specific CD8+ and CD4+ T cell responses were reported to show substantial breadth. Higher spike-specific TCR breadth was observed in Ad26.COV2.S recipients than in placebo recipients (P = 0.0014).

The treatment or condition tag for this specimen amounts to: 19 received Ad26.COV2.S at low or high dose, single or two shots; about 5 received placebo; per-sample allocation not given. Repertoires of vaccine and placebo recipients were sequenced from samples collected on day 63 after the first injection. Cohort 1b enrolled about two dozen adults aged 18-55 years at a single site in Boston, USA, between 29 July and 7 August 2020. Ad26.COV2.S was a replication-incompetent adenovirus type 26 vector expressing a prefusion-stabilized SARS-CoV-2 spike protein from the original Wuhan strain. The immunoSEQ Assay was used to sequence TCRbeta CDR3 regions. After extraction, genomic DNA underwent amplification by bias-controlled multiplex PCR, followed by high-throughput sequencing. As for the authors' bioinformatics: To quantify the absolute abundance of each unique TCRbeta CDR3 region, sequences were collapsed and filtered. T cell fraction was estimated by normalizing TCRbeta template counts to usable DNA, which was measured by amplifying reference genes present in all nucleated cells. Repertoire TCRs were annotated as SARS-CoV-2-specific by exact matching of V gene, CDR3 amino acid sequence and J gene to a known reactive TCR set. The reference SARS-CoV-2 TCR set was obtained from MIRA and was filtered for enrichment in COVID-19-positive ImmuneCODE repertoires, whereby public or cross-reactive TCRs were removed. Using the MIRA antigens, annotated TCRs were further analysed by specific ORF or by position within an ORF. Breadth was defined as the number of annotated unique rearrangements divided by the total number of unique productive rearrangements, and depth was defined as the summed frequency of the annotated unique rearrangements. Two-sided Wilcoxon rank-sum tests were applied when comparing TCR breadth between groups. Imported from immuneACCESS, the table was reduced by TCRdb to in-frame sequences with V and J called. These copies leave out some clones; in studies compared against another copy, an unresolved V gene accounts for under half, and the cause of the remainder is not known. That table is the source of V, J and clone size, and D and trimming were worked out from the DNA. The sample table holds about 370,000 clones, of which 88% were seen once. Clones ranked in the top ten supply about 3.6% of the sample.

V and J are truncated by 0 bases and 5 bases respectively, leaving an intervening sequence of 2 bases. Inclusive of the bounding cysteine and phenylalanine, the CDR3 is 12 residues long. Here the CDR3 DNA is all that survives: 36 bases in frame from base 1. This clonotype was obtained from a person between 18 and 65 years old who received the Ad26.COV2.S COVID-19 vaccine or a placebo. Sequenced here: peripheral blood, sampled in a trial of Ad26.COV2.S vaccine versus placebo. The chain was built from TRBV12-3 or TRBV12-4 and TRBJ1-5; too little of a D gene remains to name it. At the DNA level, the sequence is TGTGCCAGCAGTTTAGCGTATCAGCCCCAGCATTTT. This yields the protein CASSLAYQPQHF.